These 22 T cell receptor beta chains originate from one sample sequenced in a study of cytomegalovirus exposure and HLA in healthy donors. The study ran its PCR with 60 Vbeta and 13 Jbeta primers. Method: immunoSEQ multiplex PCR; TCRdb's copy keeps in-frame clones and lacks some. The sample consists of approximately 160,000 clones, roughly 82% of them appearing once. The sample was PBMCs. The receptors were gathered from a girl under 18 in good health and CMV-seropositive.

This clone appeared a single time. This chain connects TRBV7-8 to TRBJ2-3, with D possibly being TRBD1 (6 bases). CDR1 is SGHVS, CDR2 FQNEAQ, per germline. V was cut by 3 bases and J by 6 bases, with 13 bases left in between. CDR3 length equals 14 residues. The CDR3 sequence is CASSFGRGPDTQYF. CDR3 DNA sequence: TGTGCCAGCAGCTTCGGCAGGGGTCCCGATACGCAGTATTTT.

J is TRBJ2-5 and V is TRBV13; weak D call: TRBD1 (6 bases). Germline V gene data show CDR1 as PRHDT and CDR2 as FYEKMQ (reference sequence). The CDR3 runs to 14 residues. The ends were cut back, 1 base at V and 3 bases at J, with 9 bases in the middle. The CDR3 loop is CASSLVQGKETQYF. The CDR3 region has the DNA TGTGCCAGCAGCTTAGTCCAGGGGAAAGAGACCCAGTACTTC.

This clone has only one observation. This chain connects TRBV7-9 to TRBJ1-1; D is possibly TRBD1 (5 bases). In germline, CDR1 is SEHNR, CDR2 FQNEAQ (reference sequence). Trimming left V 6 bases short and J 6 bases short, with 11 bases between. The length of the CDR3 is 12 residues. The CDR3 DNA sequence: TGTGCCAGCAGTCTAACCAGGGCTGAAGCTTTCTTT. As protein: CASSLTRAEAFF.

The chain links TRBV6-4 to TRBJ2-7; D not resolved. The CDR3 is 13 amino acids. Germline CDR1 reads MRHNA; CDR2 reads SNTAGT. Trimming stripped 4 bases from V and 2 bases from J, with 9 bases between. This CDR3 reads CASSGVETYEQYF. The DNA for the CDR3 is TGTGCCAGCAGTGGAGTTGAGACCTACGAGCAGTACTTC.

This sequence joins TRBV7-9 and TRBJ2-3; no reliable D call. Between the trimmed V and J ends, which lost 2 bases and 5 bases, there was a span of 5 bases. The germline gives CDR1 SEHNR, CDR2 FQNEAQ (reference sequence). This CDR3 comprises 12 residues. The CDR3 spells CASSLTGDTQYF. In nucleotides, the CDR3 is TGTGCCAGCAGCTTAACGGGAGATACGCAGTATTTT.

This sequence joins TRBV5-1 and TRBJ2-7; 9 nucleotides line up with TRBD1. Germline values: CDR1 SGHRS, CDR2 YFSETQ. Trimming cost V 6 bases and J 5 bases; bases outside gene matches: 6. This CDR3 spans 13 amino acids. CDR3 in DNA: TGCGCCAGCACCGGGACAGGGTTCAACGAGCAGTACTTC. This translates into CASTGTGFNEQYF. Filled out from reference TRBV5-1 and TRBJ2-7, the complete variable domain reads KAGVTQTPRYLIKTRGQQVTLSCSPISGHRSVSWYQQTPGQGLQFLFEYFSETQRNKGNFPGRFSGRQFSNSRSEMNVSTLELGDSALYLCASTGTGFNEQYFGPGTRLTVT.

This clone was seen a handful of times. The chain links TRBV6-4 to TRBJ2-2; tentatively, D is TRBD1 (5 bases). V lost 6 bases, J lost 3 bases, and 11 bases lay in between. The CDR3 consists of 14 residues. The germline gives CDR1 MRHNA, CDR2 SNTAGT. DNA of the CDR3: TGTGCCAGCAGCCAGACAGTAGACACCGGGGAGCTGTTTTTT. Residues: CASSQTVDTGELFF.

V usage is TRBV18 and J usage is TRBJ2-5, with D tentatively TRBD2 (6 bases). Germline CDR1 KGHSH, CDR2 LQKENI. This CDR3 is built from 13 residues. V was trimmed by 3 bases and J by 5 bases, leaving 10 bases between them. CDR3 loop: CASSPQGGETQYF. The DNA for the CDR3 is TGTGCCAGCTCACCCCAGGGAGGCGAGACCCAGTACTTC.

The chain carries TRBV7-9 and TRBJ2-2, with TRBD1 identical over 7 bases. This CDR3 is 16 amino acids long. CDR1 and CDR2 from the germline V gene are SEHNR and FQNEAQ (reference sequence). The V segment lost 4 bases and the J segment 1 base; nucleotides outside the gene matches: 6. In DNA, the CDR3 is TGTGCCAGCAGCTCCTTTGGACAGGAGAACACCGGGGAGCTGTTTTTT. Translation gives CASSSFGQENTGELFF. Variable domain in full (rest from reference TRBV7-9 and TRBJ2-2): DTGVSQNPRHKITKRGQNVTFRCDPISEHNRLYWYRQTLGQGPEFLTYFQNEAQLEKSRLLSDRFSAERPKGSFSTLEIQRTEQGDSAMYLCASSSFGQENTGELFFGEGSRLTVL.

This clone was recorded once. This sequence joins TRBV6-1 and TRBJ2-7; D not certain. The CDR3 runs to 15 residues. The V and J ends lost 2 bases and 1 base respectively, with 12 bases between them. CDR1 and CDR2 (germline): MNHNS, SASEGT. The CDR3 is CASSESVARSYEQYF. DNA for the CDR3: TGTGCCAGCAGTGAATCAGTAGCCCGATCCTACGAGCAGTACTTC.

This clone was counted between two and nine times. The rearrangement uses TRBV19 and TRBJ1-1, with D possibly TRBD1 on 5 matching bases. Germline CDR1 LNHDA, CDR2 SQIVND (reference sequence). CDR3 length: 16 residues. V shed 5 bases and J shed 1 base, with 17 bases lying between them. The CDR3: CASSALQGLKNTEAFF. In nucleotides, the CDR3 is TGTGCCAGTAGTGCCCTCCAGGGACTAAAGAACACTGAAGCTTTCTTT. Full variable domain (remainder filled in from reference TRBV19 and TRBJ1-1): DGGITQSPKYLFRKEGQNVTLSCEQNLNHDAMYWYRQDPGQGLRLIYYSQIVNDFQKGDIAEGYSVSREKKESFPLTVTSAQKNPTAFYLCASSALQGLKNTEAFFGQGTRLTVV.

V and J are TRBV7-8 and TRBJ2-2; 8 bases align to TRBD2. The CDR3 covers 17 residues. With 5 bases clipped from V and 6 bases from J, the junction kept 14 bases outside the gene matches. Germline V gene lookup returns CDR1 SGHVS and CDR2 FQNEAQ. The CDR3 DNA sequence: TGTGCCAGCAGCCCCCTGGAGCGGGGGAACCCCCCCGGGGAGCTGTTTTTT. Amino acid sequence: CASSPLERGNPPGELFF.

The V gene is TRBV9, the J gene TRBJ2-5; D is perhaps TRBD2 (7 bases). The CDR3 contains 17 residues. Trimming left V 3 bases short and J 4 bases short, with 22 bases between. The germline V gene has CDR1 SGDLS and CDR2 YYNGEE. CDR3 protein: CASSAEGGGLGGETQYF. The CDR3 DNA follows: TGTGCCAGCAGCGCCGAAGGGGGGGGCCTGGGGGGAGAGACCCAGTACTTC. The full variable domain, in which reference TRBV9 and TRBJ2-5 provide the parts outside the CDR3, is DSGVTQTPKHLITATGQRVTLRCSPRSGDLSVYWYQQSLDQGLQFLIQYYNGEERAKGNILERFSAQQFPDLHSELNLSSLELGDSALYFCASSAEGGGLGGETQYFGPGTRLLVL.

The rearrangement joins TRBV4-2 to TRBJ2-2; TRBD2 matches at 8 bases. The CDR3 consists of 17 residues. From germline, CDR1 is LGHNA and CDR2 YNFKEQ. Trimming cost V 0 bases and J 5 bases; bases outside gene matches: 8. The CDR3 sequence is CASSQDVREGKTGELFF. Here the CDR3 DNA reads TGTGCCAGCAGCCAAGACGTCCGGGAGGGGAAGACCGGGGAGCTGTTTTTT.

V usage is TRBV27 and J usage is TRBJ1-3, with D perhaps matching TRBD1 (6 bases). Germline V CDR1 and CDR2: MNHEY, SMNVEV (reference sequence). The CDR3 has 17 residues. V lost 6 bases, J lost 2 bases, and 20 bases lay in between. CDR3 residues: CASSRVGGGSTGNTIYF. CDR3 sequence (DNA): TGTGCCAGCAGCCGGGTGGGGGGGGGCAGTACTGGAAACACCATATATTTT.

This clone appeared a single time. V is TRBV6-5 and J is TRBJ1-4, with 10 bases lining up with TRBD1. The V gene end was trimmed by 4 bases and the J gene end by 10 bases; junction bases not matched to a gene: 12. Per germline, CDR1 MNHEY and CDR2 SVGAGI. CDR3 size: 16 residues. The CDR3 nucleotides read TGTGCCAGCAGTTCGTATCCGGGACAGGGGCAGGGAAAACTGTTTTTT. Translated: CASSSYPGQGQGKLFF.

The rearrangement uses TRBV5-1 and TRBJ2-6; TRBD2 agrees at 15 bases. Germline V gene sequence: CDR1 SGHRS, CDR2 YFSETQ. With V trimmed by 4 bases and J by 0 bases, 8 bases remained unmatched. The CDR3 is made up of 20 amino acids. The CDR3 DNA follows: TGCGCCAGCAGCAACCGGACTAGCGGGGGGGAAACCTCTGGGGCCAACGTCCTGACTTTC. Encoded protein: CASSNRTSGGETSGANVLTF.

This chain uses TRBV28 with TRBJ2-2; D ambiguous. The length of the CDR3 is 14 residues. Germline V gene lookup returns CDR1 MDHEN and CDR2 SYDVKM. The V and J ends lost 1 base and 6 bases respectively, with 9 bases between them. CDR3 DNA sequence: TGTGCCAGCAGTTTATTTCGGTTCCCCGGGGAGCTGTTTTTT. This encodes CASSLFRFPGELFF.

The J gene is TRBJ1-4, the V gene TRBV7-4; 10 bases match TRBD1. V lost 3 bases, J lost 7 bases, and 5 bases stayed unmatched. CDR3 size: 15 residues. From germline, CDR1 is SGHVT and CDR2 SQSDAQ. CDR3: CASSFGQGEGEKLFF. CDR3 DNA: TGTGCCAGCAGCTTTGGACAGGGGGAGGGTGAAAAACTGTTTTTT.

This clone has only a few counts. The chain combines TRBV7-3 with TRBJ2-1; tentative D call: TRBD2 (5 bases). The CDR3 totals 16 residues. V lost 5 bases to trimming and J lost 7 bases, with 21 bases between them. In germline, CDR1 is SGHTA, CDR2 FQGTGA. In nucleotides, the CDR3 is TGTGCCAGCAGCACCGTTAGGGCGCCCCCGGGGAATGAGCAGTTCTTC. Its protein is CASSTVRAPPGNEQFF.

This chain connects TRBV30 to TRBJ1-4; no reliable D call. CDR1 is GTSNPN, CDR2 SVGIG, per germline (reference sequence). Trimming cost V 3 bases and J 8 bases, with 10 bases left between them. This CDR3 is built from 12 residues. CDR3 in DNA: TGTGCCTGGAGGCAGGCTGGGGAAAAACTGTTTTTT. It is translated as CAWRQAGEKLFF.

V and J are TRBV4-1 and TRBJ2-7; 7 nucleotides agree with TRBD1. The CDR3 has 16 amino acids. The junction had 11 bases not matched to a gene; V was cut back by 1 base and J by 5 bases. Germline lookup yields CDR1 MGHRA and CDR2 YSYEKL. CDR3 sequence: CASSQGRQGLSHEQYF. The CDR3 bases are TGCGCCAGCAGCCAAGGACGACAGGGTTTGTCCCACGAGCAGTACTTC.